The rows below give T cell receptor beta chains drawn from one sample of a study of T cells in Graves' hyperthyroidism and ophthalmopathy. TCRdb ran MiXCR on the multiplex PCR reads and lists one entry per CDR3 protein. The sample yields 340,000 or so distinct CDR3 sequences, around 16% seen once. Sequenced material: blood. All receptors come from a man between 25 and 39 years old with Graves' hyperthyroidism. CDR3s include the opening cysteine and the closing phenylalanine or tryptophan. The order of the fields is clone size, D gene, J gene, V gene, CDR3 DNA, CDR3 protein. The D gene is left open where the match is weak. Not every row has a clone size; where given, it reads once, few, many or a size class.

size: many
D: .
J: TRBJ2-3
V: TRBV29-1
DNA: TGCAGCGGTTCCACTAGCAGCCCTAGCACAGATACGCAGTATTTT
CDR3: CSGSTSSPSTDTQYF

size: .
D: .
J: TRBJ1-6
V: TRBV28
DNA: TGTGCCAGCAGTCCGATTACTGGTGGGTTGGAGAAGCGTTCACCCCTCCACTTT
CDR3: CASSPITGGLEKRSPLHF

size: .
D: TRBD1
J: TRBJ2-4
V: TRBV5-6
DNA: TGTGCCAGCAACTTAACTGTGGACAGGGCCCAAAACATTCAGTACTTC
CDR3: CASNLTVDRAQNIQYF

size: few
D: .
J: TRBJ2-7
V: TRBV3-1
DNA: TGTGCCAGCAGCCCACCGAGTAGGGCCTACGAGCAGTACTTC
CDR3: CASSPPSRAYEQYF

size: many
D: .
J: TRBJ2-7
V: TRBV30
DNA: TGTGCCTGGAGTGTAAGGGCAGGGGCCCCCTACGAGCAGTACTTC
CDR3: CAWSVRAGAPYEQYF

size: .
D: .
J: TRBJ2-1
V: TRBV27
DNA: TGTACCAGCAGCTCCCGGGCCTTGGGTTTTAATGAGCAGTTCTTC
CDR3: CTSSSRALGFNEQFF

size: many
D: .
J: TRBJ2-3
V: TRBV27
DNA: TGTGCCAGCAGTTTATTGCTAGGAGGGCAGGGAGATACGCAGTATTTT
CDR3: CASSLLLGGQGDTQYF

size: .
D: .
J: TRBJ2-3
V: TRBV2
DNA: TGTGCCAGCAGTGAAGAACTAGCAAGCACAGATACGCGGTATTTT
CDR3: CASSEELASTDTRYF

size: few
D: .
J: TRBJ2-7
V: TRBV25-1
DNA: TGTGCCAGCAGAGACGCGGGATCTGCGAGCTACGAGCAGTACTTC
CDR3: CASRDAGSASYEQYF

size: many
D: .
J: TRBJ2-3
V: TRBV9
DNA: TGTGCCAGCAGCGTAGAACCATCCACAGATACGCAGTATTTT
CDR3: CASSVEPSTDTQYF

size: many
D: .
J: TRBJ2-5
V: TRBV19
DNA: TGTGCCAGTAGTATTATGGCTCGGGAGACCCAGTACTTC
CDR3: CASSIMARETQYF

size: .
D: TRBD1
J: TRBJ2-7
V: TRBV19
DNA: TGTGCCAGTAGTACTTCGACAGGGGCCCACGAGCAGTACTTC
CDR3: CASSTSTGAHEQYF

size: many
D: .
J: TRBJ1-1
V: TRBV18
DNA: TGTGCCAGCTCACCGACAGGCAACACTGAAGCTTTCTTT
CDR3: CASSPTGNTEAFF

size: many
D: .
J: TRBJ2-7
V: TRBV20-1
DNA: TGCAGTGCAAGGGACGGGAGCTCCTACGAGCAGTACTTC
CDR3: CSARDGSSYEQYF

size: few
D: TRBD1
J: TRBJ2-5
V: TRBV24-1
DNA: TGTGCCACCAGTGATTTCACCCCGGACAGGGGGCGACGAGAGACCCAGTACTTC
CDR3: CATSDFTPDRGRRETQYF

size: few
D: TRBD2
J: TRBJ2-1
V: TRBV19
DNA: TGTGCCAGTAGTATCACTAGCGGGAGCAATGAGCAGTTCTTC
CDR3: CASSITSGSNEQFF

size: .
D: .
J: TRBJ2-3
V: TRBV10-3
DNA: TGTGCCATCAGTGAATTGGAGGGAGGAACAGATACGCAGTATTTT
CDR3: CAISELEGGTDTQYF

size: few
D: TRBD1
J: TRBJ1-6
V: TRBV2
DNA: TGTGCCAGCGTTAGGACAGGGGCTAGTTCACCCCTCCACTTT
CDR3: CASVRTGASSPLHF

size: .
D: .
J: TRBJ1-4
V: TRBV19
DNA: TGTGCCAGTAGTTACGGCTTTTATGAAAAACTGTTTTTT
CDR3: CASSYGFYEKLFF

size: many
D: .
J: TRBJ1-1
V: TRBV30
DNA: TGTGCCTGGAGTGCCCTCGACACTGAAGCTTTCTTT
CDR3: CAWSALDTEAFF

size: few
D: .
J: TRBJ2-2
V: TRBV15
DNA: TGTGCCACCAGCAGGCAGGGAGGCGGGGAGCTGTTTTTT
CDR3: CATSRQGGGELFF

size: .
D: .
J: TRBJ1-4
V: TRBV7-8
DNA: TGTGCCAGCAGCTCGACAGTGTCGGAAGTAGAAAAACTGTTTTTT
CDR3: CASSSTVSEVEKLFF

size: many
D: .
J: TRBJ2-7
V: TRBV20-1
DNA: TGCAGTGCTAGCCCTGACCCGGGCTCCTACGAGCAGTACTTC
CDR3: CSASPDPGSYEQYF

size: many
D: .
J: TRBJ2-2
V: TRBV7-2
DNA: TGTGCCAGCAGCTTAACTTCGTGGACGGGGTCCGGGGAGCTGTTTTTT
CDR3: CASSLTSWTGSGELFF

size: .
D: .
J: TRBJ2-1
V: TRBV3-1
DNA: TGTGCCAGCAGCCAAGGGGTCGGGAGCCACAATGAGCAGTTCTTC
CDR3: CASSQGVGSHNEQFF

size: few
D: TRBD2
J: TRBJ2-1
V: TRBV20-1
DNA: TGCAGCGGAGAGGGCGGGAGGCCGTACAATGAGCAGTTCTTC
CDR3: CSGEGGRPYNEQFF

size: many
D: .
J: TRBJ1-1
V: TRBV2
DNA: TGTGCCAGCAGGGGGGTGACGGGGAACACTGAAGCTTTCTTT
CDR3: CASRGVTGNTEAFF

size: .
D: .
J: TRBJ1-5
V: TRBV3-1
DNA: TGTGCCAGCAGCCAAGATCCCGGAGTCGATCAGCCCCAGCATTTT
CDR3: CASSQDPGVDQPQHF

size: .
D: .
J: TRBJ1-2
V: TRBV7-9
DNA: TGTGCCAGCGAGAATGGACAGATTTTATATGGCTACACCTTC
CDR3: CASENGQILYGYTF

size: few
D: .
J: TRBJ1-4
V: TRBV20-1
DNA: TGCAATGCCCTGGATGCAACTAATGAAAAACTGTTTTTT
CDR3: CNALDATNEKLFF

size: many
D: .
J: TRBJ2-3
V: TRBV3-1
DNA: TGTGCCAGCAGCCAATCCCCTGGAGCGGAGGGAGATACGCAGTATTTT
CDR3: CASSQSPGAEGDTQYF

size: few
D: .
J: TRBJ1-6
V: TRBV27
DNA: TGTGCCAGCAGGGGTGATTCACCCCTCCACTTT
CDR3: CASRGDSPLHF

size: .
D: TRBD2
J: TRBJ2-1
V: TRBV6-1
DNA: TGTGCCAGCAGTTTCATGACCGGGACTAGCGGGAGCTATGAGCAGTTCTTC
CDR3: CASSFMTGTSGSYEQFF

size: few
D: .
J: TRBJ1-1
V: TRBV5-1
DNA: TGCGCCAGCAGCTTTGGCCCTGAAGCTTTCTTT
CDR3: CASSFGPEAFF

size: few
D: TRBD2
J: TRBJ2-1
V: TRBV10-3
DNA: TGTGCCATCAGTGGGGCGGCTAGCGGGCACAATGAGCAGTTCTTC
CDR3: CAISGAASGHNEQFF

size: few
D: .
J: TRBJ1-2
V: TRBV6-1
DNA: TGTGCCAGCGGTGAAGTTTCGGAAACAGAGATCTATGGCTACACCTTC
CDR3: CASGEVSETEIYGYTF

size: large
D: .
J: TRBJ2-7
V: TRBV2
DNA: TGTGCCTTCAGCAACCCAACGGGTAGCGGTACGAGAGAGCAGTACTTC
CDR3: CAFSNPTGSGTREQYF

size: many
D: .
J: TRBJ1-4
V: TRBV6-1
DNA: TGTGCCAGCAGTGGGGACCGATATAATGAAAAACTGTTTTTT
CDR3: CASSGDRYNEKLFF

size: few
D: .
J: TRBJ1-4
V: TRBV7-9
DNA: TGTGCCAGCAGCTTAGCGGCCTCAGAATACGAAAAACTGTTTTTT
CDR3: CASSLAASEYEKLFF

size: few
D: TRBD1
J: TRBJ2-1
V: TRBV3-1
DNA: TGTGCCAGCAGAGGGACAGGTGAACTCAATGAGCAGTTCTTC
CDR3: CASRGTGELNEQFF

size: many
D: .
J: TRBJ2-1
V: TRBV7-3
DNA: TGTGCCAGCAGCTTAATCGGAAGTAGAAACAATGAGCAGTTCTTC
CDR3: CASSLIGSRNNEQFF

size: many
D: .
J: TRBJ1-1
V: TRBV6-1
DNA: TGTGCCAGCAGTGAACCCGGACTTCAAGCTTTCTTT
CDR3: CASSEPGLQAFF

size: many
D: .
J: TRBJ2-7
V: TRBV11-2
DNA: TGTGCCAGCAGCTTAGAACTTCTGATAACCTACGAGCAGCACTTC
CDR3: CASSLELLITYEQHF

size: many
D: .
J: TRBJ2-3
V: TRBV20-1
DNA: TGCAGTGCCCGACGACGAGCGGGTAGCACAGATACGCAGTATTTT
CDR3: CSARRRAGSTDTQYF

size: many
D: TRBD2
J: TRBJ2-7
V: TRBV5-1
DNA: TGCGCCAGCAGCTCGTTTTTGGGACTAGCCTACGAGCAGTACTTC
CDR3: CASSSFLGLAYEQYF

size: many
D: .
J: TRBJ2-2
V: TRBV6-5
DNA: TGTGCCAGCAGTTACAGAGAGTCCGGGGAGCTGTTTTTT
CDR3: CASSYRESGELFF

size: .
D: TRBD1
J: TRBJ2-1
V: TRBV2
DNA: TGTGCCAGCAGGAGAGGGACAGGGCGGGATGAGCAGTTCTTC
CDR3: CASRRGTGRDEQFF

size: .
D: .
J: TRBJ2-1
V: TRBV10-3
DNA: TGTGCCATCAGTGAAGGAGATTTCGGCAATGAGCAGTTCTTC
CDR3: CAISEGDFGNEQFF

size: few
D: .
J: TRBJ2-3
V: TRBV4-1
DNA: TGCGCCAGCAGCCAAGAGACGGGCAGAACAGATACGCAGTATTTT
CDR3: CASSQETGRTDTQYF

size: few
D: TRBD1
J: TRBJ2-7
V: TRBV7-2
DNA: TGTGCCAGCAGCCGAACAGGGGCCGCGGCCTACGAGCAGTACTTC
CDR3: CASSRTGAAAYEQYF

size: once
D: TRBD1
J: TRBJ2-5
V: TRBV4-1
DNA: TGCGCCAGCAGCCCGGGACAGGGGGCTGACCAGTACTTC
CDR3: CASSPGQGADQYF